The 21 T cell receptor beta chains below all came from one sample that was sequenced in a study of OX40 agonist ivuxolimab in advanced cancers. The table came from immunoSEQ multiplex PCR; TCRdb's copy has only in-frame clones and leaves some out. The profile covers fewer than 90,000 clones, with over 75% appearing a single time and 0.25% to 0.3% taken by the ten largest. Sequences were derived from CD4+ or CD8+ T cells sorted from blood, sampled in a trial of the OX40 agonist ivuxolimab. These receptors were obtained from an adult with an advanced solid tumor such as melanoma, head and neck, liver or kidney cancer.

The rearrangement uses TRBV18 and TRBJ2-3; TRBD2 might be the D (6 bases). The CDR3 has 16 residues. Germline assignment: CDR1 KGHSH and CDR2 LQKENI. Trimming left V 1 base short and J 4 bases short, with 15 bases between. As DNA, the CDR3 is TGTGCCAGCTCACCACAGGACTACCCCATCTCAGATACGCAGTATTTT. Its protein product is CASSPQDYPISDTQYF. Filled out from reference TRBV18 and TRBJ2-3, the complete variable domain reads NAGVMQNPRHLVRRRGQEARLRCSPMKGHSHVYWYRQLPEEGLKFMVYLQKENIIDESGMPKERFSAEFPKEGPSILRIQQVVRGDSAAYFCASSPQDYPISDTQYFGPGTRLTVL.

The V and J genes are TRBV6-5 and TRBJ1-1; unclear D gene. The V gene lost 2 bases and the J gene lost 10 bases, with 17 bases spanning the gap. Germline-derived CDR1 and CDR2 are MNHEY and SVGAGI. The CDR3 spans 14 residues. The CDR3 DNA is TGTGCCAGCAGTTACGGGGATCATAGGGAGGTAGCTTTCTTT. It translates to CASSYGDHREVAFF.

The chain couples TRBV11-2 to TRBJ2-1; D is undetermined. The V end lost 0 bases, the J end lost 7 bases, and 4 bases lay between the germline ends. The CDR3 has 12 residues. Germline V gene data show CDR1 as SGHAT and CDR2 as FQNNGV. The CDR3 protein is CASSLDWNEQFF. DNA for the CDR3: TGTGCCAGCAGCTTAGACTGGAATGAGCAGTTCTTC.

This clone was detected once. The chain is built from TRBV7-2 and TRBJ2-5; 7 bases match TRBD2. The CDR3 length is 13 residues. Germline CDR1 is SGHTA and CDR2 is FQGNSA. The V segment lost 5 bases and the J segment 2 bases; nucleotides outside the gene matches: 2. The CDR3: CASSPAGQETQYF. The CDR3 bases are TGTGCCAGCAGCCCAGCGGGGCAAGAGACCCAGTACTTC.

The CDR3 loop is CASSLRLAGGRDTQYF. CDR3 DNA sequence: TGTGCCAGCAGCCTCCGACTAGCGGGGGGGCGAGATACGCAGTATTTT. The rearrangement uses TRBV21-1 and TRBJ2-3; the D call TRBD2 from the table was never checked on the DNA. TRBV21-1 counts as a pseudogene. The CDR3 is 16 residues long.

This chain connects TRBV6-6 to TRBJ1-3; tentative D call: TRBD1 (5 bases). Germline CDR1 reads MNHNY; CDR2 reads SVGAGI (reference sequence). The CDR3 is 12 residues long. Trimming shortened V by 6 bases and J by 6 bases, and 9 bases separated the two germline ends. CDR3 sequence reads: CASRTAANTIYF. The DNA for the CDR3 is TGTGCCAGCAGGACAGCCGCAAACACCATATATTTT.

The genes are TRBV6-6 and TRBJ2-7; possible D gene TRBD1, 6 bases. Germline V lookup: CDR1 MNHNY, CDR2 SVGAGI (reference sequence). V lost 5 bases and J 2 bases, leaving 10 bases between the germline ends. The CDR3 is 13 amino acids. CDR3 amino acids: CASSRQVPYEQYF. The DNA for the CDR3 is TGTGCCAGCAGTCGACAGGTCCCCTACGAGCAGTACTTC.

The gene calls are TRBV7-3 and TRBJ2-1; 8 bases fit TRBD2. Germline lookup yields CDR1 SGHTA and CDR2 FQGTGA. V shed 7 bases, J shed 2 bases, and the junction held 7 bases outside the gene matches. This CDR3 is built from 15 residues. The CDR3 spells CASTQTSAPYNEQFF. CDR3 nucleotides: TGTGCCAGCACCCAGACTAGCGCTCCCTACAATGAGCAGTTCTTC.

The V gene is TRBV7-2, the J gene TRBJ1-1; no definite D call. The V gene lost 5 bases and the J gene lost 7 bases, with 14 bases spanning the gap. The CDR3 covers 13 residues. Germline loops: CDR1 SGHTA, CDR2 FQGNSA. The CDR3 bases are TGTGCCAGCAGCATCCCCGGCAGGCGTGAAGCTTTCTTT. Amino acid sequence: CASSIPGRREAFF.

The CDR3 DNA reads as TGTGCCAGCAGAGCCGGGCCCTATGGCGCCACTGAAGCTTTCTTT. Translating it yields CASRAGPYGATEAFF. The V call is TRBV6-4, the J call TRBJ1-1; D is undetermined. Trimming took off 6 bases at V and 4 bases at J, with 18 bases between the two ends. The germline V gene has CDR1 MRHNA and CDR2 SNTAGT. The CDR3 consists of 15 residues.

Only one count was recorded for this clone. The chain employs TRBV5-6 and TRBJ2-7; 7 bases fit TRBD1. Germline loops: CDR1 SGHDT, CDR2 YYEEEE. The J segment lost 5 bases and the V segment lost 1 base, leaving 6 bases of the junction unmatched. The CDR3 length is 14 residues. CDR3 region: CASSLRGPPNEQYF. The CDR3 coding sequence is TGTGCCAGCAGCTTGAGGGGGCCCCCAAACGAGCAGTACTTC.

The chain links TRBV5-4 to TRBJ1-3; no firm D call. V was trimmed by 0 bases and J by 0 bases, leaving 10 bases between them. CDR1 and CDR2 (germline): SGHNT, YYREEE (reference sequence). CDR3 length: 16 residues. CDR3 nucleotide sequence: TGTGCCAGCAGCTTGGTTGGGCGGGACTCTGGAAACACCATATATTTT. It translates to CASSLVGRDSGNTIYF.

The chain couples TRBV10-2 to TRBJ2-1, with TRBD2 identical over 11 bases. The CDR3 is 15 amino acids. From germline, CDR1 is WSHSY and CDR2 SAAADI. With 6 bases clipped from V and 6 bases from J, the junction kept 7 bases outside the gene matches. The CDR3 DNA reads TGCGCCAGCAGACCTAGCGGGGGGCCTTTCAATGAGCAGTTCTTC. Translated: CASRPSGGPFNEQFF.

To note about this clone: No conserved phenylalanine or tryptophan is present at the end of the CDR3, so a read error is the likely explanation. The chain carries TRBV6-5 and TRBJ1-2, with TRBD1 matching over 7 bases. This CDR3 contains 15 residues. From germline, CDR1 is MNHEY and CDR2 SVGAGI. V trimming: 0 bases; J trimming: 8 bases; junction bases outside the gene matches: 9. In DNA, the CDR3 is TGTGCCAGCAGTTACTCGCTAGGGGGCGCGAAGGGCTACACCCTC. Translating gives CASSYSLGGAKGYTL.

This CDR3 is CASSLGPSSSGNTIYF. Here the CDR3 DNA reads TGCGCCAGCAGCTTGGGCCCATCGAGCTCTGGAAACACCATATATTTT. This rearrangement joins TRBV5-1 to TRBJ1-3; D is uncertain. Germline V gives CDR1 SGHRS, CDR2 YFSETQ. Between the trimmed V and J ends, which lost 0 bases and 0 bases, there was a span of 10 bases. The CDR3 extends over 16 amino acids.

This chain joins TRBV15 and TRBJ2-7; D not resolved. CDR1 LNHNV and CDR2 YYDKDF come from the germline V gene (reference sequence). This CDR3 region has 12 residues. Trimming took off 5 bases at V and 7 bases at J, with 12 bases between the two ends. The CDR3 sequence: CATSPATPEQYF. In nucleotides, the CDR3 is TGTGCCACCAGCCCAGCCACTCCGGAGCAGTACTTC.

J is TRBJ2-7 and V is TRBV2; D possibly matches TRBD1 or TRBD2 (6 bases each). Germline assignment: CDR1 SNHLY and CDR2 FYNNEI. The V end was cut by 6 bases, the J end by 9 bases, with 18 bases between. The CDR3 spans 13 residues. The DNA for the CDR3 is TGTGCCAGCAGGGCGGTGGTCGGGGGCGGGCAGTACTTC. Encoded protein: CASRAVVGGGQYF.

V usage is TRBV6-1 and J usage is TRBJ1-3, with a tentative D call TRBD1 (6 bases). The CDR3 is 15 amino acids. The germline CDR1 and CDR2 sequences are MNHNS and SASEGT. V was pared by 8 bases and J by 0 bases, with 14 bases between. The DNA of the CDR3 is TGTGCCAGCTCCGACAGGCGAAACTCTGGAAACACCATATATTTT. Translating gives CASSDRRNSGNTIYF.

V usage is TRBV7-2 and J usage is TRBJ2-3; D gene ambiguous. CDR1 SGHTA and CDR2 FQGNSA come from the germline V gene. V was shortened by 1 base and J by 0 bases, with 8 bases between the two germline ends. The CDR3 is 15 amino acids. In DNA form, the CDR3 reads TGTGCCAGCAGCTTAGACGGGCAGAGCACAGATACGCAGTATTTT. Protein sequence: CASSLDGQSTDTQYF.

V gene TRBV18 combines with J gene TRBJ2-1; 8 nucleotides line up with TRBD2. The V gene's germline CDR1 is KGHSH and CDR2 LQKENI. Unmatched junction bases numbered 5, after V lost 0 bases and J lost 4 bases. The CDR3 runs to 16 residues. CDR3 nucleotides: TGTGCCAGCTCACCACCCGCTTCTAGCGGGTACAATGAGCAGTTCTTC. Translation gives CASSPPASSGYNEQFF. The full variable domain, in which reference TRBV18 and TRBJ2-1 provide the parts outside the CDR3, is NAGVMQNPRHLVRRRGQEARLRCSPMKGHSHVYWYRQLPEEGLKFMVYLQKENIIDESGMPKERFSAEFPKEGPSILRIQQVVRGDSAAYFCASSPPASSGYNEQFFGPGTRLTVL.

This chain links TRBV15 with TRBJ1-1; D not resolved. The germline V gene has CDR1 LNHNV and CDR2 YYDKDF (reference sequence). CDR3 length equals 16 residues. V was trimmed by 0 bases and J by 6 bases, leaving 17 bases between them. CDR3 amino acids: CATSRDFLGRVAEAFF. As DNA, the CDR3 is TGTGCCACCAGCAGAGATTTTCTGGGGAGAGTCGCTGAAGCTTTCTTT. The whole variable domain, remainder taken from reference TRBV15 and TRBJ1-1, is DAMVIQNPRYQVTQFGKPVTLSCSQTLNHNVMYWYQQKSSQAPKLLFHYYDKDFNNEADTPDNFQSRRPNTSFCFLDIRSPGLGDTAMYLCATSRDFLGRVAEAFFGQGTRLTVV.